This TCR beta chain was sequenced for a study of cytomegalovirus exposure and HLA in healthy donors. Study-wide context: In a later analysis, it was reported that the approximately 120 validation repertoires had been produced on the same platform as the 500 to 850 repertoires belonging to the first cohort.

Findings of the study overall: In vitro confirmation showed three CMV-associated chains to be CMV antigen specific. Rarity marked most TCR sequences, yet some public TCRs occurred in many donors. Associated with cytomegalovirus, according to the listing, were some 180 TCR beta chains.

Libraries were prepared by immunoSEQ multiplex PCR; TCRdb keeps only in-frame clonotypes and omits some of them. The table shows about 130,000 clones, with 88% occurring only once. The CDR3 extends over 12 amino acids. CDR1 MGHRA and CDR2 YSYEKL come from the germline V gene. V was shortened by 4 bases and J by 5 bases, with 8 bases between the two germline ends. As for this clone: The antigen is undetermined.

Specimen: PBMCs. This receptor was identified in a man aged 25-40 years in good health and CMV-seronegative. The V and J genes are TRBV4-1 and TRBJ1-1, with unresolved D. CDR3 sequence (DNA): TGCGCCAGCAGCCTCGGGTGGACTGAAGCTTTCTTT. It encodes CASSLGWTEAFF.